The 7 T cell receptor beta chains below were found in one sample sequenced in a study of spatial heterogeneity in lung cancer. MiXCR, run by TCRdb on the 5' RACE reads, gives a single entry per CDR3 protein. Among about 48,000 distinct CDR3 sequences listed, about 5.8% were seen once. Time point in this sample: sample taken at primary tumor resection. The sample in question was PBMCs, obtained at surgery. All receptors derive from a male donor with early-stage non-small cell lung cancer.

This clonotype was seen at least ten times. V is TRBV12-3 or TRBV12-4 and J is TRBJ2-3, with 16 bases matching TRBD2. This CDR3 is 18 amino acids long. V shed 3 bases, J shed 4 bases, and the junction held 7 bases outside the gene matches. In DNA, the CDR3 is TGTGCCAGCAGTTTTGGGACTAGCGGGAGGGCCGGGGCAGATACGCAGTATTTT. Protein: CASSFGTSGRAGADTQYF.

In its sample, this clonotype was seen many times. The chain combines TRBV12-3 or TRBV12-4 with TRBJ2-7; D may be TRBD1 (5 bases). The CDR3 has 12 residues. Trimming shortened V by 1 base and J by 4 bases, and 5 bases separated the two germline ends. The CDR3 loop is CASSLEGYEQYF. The CDR3 coding sequence is TGTGCCAGCAGTTTAGAGGGGTACGAGCAGTACTTC.

In its sample, this clonotype was seen many times. This chain links TRBV20-1 with TRBJ2-1, with D possibly TRBD2 on 6 matching bases. The CDR3 totals 13 residues. The germline V and J ends were trimmed by 1 base and 5 bases, with 9 bases remaining between them. The germline CDR1 and CDR2 sequences are DFQATT and SNEGSKA (reference sequence). CDR3 DNA: TGCAGTGCTAGAGCGGGGGTCGACAATGAGCAGTTCTTC. Its protein product is CSARAGVDNEQFF.

This clonotype appeared many times. The V and J genes are TRBV5-1 and TRBJ1-2; the D gene is possibly TRBD1 (6 bases). Germline CDR1 and CDR2: SGHRS and YFSETQ. This CDR3 region has 13 residues. Trimming cost V 4 bases and J 8 bases, with 15 bases left between them. The CDR3 DNA is TGCGCCAGCAGCCTGGACAGTTTGGGAGGCTACACCTTC. This sequence encodes CASSLDSLGGYTF.

This clonotype was seen a few times. The chain employs TRBV7-8 and TRBJ2-1, with D tentatively TRBD1 (6 bases). Per the germline V gene, CDR1 is SGHVS and CDR2 is FQNEAQ. This CDR3 is built from 17 residues. Deletions cut 5 bases from V and 4 bases from J, with 21 bases between. Here the CDR3 reads CASSPYRVLRDYNEQFF. The DNA for the CDR3 is TGTGCCAGCAGCCCGTACAGGGTCCTCAGAGATTACAATGAGCAGTTCTTC.

This clonotype came up many times. The chain has TRBV10-3 and TRBJ2-2; D gene uncertain. The germline V gene has CDR1 ENHRY and CDR2 SYGVKD. This CDR3 contains 15 residues. V was cut by 10 bases and J by 0 bases, with 15 bases left in between. As DNA, the CDR3 is TGTGCCACCACTTTGGCAACGTCGAACACCGGGGAGCTGTTTTTT. Amino acids: CATTLATSNTGELFF.

This clonotype appeared many times. CDR3 sequence reads: CASSDRVTEAFF. CDR3 bases: TGTGCCAGCAGTGACAGGGTCACTGAAGCTTTCTTT. The chain couples TRBV2 to TRBJ1-1, with D maybe TRBD1 (5 bases). Between the trimmed V and J ends, which lost 3 bases and 4 bases, there was a span of 6 bases. This CDR3 is built from 12 residues. Per germline, CDR1 SNHLY and CDR2 FYNNEI. The variable domain in full, with the rest retrieved from reference TRBV2 and TRBJ1-1, is EPEVTQTPSHQVTQMGQEVILRCVPISNHLYFYWYRQILGQKVEFLVSFYNNEISEKSEIFDDQFSVERPDGSNFTLKIRSTKLEDSAMYFCASSDRVTEAFFGQGTRLTVV.